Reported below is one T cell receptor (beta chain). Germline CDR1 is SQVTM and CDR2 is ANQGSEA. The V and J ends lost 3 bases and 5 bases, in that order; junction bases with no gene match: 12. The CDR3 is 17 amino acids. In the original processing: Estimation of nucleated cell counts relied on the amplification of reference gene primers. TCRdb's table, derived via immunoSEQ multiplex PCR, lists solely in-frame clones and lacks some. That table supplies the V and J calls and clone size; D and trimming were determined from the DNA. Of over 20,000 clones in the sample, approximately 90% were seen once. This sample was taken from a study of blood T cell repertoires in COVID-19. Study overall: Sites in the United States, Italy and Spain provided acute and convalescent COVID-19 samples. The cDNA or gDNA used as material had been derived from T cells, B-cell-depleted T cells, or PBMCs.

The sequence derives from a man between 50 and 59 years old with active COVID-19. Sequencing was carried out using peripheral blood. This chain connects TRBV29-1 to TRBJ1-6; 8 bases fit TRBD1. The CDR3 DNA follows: TGCAGCGTTGACGACAGGGGTCCACTTATCAATAATTCACCCCTCCACTTT. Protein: CSVDDRGPLINNSPLHF.